This T cell receptor beta chain came from a study of cytomegalovirus exposure and HLA in healthy donors. Study as a whole: A preliminary data release comprised tens of millions of unique TCRs obtained from HLA-typed donors.

The study ran its PCR with 60 Vbeta and 13 Jbeta primers. Profiling relied on immunoSEQ multiplex PCR, and the TCRdb table lists in-frame clones only, not all of them. This repertoire includes 50,000 or so clones. The CDR3 extends over 14 amino acids. Germline values: CDR1 SQVTM, CDR2 ANQGSEA. Trimming removed 3 bases from V and 2 bases from J, with 11 bases in between. The study, taken as a whole, reports: A later analysis linked a missense variant in DCLRE1C to the trimming of TCR beta V and J genes. Cytomegalovirus-associated status was assigned to around 160 TCR beta chains. Across all donors, roughly uniform sequencing depth was an assumption of the presence/absence analyses.

As to this clone: Its antigen is currently unknown.

The clonotype originates from a man aged 40-50 years in good health and CMV-seropositive. This chain joins TRBV29-1 and TRBJ1-5; TRBD1 is a possible D gene (5 bases). The sequencing input was PBMCs. The CDR3: CSVEEGGGNQPQHF. The CDR3 bases are TGCAGCGTTGAGGAGGGAGGGGGCAATCAGCCCCAGCATTTT.